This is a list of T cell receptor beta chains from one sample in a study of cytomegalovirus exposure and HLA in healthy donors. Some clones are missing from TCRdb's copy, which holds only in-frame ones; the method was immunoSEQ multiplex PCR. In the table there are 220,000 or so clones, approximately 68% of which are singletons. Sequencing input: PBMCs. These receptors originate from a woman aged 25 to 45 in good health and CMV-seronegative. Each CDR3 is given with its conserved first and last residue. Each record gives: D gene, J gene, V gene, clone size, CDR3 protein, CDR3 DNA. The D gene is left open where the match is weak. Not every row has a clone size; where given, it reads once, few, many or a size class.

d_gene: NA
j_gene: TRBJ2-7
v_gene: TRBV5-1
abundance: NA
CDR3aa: CASSLEPGYEQYF
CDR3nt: TGCGCCAGCAGCTTGGAGCCCGGGTACGAGCAGTACTTC

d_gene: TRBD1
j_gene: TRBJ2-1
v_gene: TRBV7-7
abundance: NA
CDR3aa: CASSKGQGSYNEQFF
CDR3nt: TGTGCTAGCAGCAAGGGACAGGGGTCCTACAATGAGCAGTTCTTC

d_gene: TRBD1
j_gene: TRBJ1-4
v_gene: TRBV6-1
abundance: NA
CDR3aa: CASSDGQENEKLFF
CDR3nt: TGTGCCAGCAGTGACGGACAGGAAAATGAAAAACTGTTTTTT

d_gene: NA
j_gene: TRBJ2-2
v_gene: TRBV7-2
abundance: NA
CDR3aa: CASSLAAGAGELFF
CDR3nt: TGTGCCAGCAGCTTAGCGGCAGGGGCCGGGGAGCTGTTTTTT

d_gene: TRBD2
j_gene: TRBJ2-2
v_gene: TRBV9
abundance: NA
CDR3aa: CASSVGVGLAEANTGELLF
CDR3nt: TGTGCCAGCAGCGTAGGTGTCGGACTAGCAGAAGCGAACACCGGGGAGCTGCTTTTT

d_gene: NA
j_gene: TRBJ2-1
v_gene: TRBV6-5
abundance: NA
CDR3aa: CASRRAGNEQFF
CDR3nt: TGTGCCAGTCGGAGGGCGGGCAATGAGCAGTTCTTC

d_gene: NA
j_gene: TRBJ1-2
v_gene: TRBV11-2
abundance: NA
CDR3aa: CASSLLPESLYGYTF
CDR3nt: TGTGCCAGCAGCTTATTACCGGAGAGCCTCTATGGCTACACCTTC

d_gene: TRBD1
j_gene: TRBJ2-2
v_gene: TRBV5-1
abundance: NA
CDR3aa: CASRDPGQGQTGELFF
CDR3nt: TGCGCCAGCAGGGATCCGGGACAGGGTCAGACCGGGGAGCTGTTTTTT

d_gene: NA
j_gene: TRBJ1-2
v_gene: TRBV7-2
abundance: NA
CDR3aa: CASSLEQVNYGYTF
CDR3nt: TGTGCCAGCAGCTTAGAACAGGTTAACTATGGCTACACCTTC

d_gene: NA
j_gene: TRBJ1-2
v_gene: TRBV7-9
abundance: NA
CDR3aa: CASSLGSSFNYGYTF
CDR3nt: TGTGCCAGCAGCCTAGGGAGCAGCTTCAACTATGGCTACACCTTC

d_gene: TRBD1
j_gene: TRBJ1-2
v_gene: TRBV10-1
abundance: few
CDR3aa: CASSESGQGSKTF
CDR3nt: TGCGCCAGCAGTGAGTCCGGACAGGGTTCCAAGACCTTC

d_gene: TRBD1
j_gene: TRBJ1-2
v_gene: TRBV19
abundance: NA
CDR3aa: CASSPPGGGYGYTF
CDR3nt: TGTGCCAGTAGTCCCCCAGGGGGCGGATACGGCTACACCTTC

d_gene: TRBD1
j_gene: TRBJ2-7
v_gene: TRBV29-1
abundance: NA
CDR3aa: CSVGNQGAYEQYF
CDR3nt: TGCAGCGTTGGGAACCAGGGGGCCTACGAGCAGTACTTC

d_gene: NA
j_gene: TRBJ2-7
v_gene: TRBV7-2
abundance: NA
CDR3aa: CASSSLVLGQREQYF
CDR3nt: TGTGCCAGCAGCTCCCTAGTATTGGGGCAACGCGAGCAGTACTTC

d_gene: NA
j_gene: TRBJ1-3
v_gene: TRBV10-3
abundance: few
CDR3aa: CAISDLGGGTIYF
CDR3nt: TGTGCCATCAGCGACCTGGGGGGTGGCACCATATATTTT

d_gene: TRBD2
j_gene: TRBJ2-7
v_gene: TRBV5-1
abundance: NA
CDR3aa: CASSRGETGVYEQYF
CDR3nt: TGCGCCAGCAGCCGGGGGGAGACCGGGGTTTACGAGCAGTACTTC

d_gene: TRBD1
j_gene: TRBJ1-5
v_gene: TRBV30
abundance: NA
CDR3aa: CAWTGQGNNQPQHF
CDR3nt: TGTGCCTGGACGGGACAGGGAAACAATCAGCCCCAGCATTTT

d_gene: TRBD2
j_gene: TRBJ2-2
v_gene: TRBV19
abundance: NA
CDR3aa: CASSIIWRGSTGELFF
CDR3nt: TGTGCCAGTAGTATCATCTGGCGGGGGAGTACCGGGGAGCTGTTTTTT

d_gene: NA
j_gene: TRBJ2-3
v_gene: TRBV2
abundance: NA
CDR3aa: CASSDGGGSTDTQYF
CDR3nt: TGTGCCAGCAGTGATGGGGGGGGCTCCACAGATACGCAGTATTTT

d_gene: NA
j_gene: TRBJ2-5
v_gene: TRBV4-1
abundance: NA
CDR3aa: CASSQDLSEETQYF
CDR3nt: TGCGCCAGCAGCCAAGATCTTAGCGAAGAGACCCAGTACTTC

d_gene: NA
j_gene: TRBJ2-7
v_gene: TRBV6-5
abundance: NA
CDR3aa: CASATAGRSYEQYF
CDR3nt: TGTGCCAGCGCTACGGCAGGGAGGTCCTACGAGCAGTACTTC

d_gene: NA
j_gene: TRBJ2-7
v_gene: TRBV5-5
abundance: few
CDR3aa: CASSLRQEPYEQYF
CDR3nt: TGTGCCAGCAGCTTACGACAGGAGCCCTACGAGCAGTACTTC

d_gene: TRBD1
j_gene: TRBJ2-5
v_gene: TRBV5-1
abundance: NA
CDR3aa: CASKTGEETQYF
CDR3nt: TGCGCCAGTAAGACAGGGGAAGAGACCCAGTACTTC

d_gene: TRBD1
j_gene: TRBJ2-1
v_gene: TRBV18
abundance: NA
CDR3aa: CASGQVILNEQFF
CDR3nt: TGTGCCAGCGGACAGGTAATCCTCAATGAGCAGTTCTTC

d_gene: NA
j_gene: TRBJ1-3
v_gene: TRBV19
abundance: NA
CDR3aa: CASSIDRTGNTIYF
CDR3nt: TGTGCCAGTAGTATAGACAGGACTGGAAACACCATATATTTT

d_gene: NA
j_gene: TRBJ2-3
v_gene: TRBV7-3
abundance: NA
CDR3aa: CASSRHAGRPDTQYF
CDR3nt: TGTGCCAGCAGCCGTCATGCGGGACGCCCGGATACGCAGTATTTT

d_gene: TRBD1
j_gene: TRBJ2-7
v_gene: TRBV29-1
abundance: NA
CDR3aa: CSAGQSSYEQYF
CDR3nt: TGCAGCGCGGGACAGAGCTCCTACGAGCAGTACTTC

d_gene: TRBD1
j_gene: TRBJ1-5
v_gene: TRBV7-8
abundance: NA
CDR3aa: CASSLDSGGYQPQHF
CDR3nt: TGTGCCAGCAGCTTAGATTCAGGGGGATATCAGCCCCAGCATTTT

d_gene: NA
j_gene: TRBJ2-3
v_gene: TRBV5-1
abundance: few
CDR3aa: CASSSPPGSDTQYF
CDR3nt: TGCGCCAGCAGCTCCCCCCCGGGGTCAGATACGCAGTATTTT

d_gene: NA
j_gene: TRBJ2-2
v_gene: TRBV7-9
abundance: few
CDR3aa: CASSLTGLSANTGELFF
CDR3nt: TGTGCCAGCAGCTTGACAGGATTATCCGCGAACACCGGGGAGCTGTTTTTT

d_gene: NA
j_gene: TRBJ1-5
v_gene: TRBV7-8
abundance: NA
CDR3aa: CASSLRDRQGNQPQHF
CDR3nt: TGTGCCAGCAGCTTAAGGGATCGACAGGGCAATCAGCCCCAGCATTTT

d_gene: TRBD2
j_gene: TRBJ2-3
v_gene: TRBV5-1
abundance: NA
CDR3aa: CASQYGRAASDTQYF
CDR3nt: TGCGCCAGCCAATACGGGAGGGCGGCCTCAGATACGCAGTATTTT

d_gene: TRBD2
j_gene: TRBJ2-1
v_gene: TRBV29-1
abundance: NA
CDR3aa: CSVEGGTSPYNEQFF
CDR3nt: TGCAGCGTTGAAGGGGGGACTAGCCCCTACAATGAGCAGTTCTTC

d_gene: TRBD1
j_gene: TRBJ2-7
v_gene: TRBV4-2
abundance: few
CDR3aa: CASSMELTGGYEQYF
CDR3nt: TGTGCCAGCAGCATGGAATTAACAGGGGGCTACGAGCAGTACTTC

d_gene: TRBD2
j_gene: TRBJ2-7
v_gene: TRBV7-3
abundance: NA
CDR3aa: CASSLTSGRTYEQYF
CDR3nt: TGTGCCAGCAGCTTAACTAGCGGGAGGACCTACGAGCAGTACTTC

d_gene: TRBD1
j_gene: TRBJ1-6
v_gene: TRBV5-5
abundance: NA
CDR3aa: CASRGQGSGSYNSPLHF
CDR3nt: TGTGCCAGCCGGGGACAGGGCTCGGGCTCCTATAATTCACCCCTCCACTTT

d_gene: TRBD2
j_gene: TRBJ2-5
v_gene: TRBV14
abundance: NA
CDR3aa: CASSQDGGRSQETQYF
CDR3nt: TGTGCCAGCAGCCAAGATGGCGGGAGGTCTCAAGAGACCCAGTACTTC

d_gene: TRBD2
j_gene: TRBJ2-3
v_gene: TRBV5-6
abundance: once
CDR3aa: CASSGVPGLGPTYTQYF
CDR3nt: TGTGCCAGCAGCGGGGTTCCGGGACTAGGCCCGACCTATACGCAGTATTTT

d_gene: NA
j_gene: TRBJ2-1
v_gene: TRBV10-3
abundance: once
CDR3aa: CAISESRAAFPPVF
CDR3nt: TGTGCCATCAGTGAGTCGAGGGCTGCCTTTCCGCCCGTCTTC

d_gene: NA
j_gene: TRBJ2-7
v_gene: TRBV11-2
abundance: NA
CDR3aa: CASSRMNLGGRYEQYF
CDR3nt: TGTGCCAGCAGTCGTATGAATTTAGGAGGGAGATACGAGCAGTACTTC

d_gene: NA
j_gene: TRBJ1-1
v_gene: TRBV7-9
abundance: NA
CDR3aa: CASSSMTGEAFF
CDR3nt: TGTGCCAGCAGCTCCATGACAGGTGAAGCTTTCTTT

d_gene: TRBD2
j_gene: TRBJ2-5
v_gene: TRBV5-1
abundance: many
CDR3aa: CASSLASSGVKETQYF
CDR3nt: TGCGCCAGCAGCTTGGCGTCTAGCGGGGTCAAAGAGACCCAGTACTTC

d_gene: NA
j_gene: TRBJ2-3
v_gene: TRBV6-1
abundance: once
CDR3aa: CASSWRDTDTQYF
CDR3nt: TGTGCCAGCTCATGGCGGGACACAGATACGCAGTATTTT

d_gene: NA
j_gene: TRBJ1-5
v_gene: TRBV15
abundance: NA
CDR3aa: CATSTPPLGRQPQHF
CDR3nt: TGTGCCACCAGCACTCCACCTCTGGGGAGACAGCCCCAGCATTTT

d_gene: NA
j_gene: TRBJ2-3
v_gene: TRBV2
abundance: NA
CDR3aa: CASMGARTDTQYF
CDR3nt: TGTGCCAGCATGGGGGCCCGCACAGATACGCAGTATTTT

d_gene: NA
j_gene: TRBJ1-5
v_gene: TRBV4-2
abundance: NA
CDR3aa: CASSQGGFGQPQHF
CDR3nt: TGTGCCAGCAGCCAGGGGGGGTTCGGTCAGCCCCAGCATTTT

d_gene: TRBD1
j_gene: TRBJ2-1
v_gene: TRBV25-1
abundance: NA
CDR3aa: CASSPTTSDRVAHNEQFF
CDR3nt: TGTGCCAGCAGTCCAACGACCTCGGACAGGGTAGCCCACAATGAGCAGTTCTTC

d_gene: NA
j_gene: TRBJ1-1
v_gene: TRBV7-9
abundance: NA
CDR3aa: CSSSPPEGMNTEAFF
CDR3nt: TGTTCCAGCAGTCCCCCTGAGGGAATGAACACTGAAGCTTTCTTT

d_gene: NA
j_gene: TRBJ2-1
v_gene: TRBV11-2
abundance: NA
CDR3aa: CASSLSRNEQFF
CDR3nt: TGTGCCAGCAGCTTGTCCCGCAATGAGCAGTTCTTC

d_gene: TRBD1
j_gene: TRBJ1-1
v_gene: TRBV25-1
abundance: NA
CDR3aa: CASSEAGRGTSEAFF
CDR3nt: TGTGCCAGCAGTGAAGCCGGCAGGGGGACCTCTGAAGCTTTCTTT

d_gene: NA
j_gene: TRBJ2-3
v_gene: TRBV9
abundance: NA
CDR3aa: CASSVEIGRDTQYF
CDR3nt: TGTGCCAGCAGCGTAGAGATAGGGAGAGATACGCAGTATTTT